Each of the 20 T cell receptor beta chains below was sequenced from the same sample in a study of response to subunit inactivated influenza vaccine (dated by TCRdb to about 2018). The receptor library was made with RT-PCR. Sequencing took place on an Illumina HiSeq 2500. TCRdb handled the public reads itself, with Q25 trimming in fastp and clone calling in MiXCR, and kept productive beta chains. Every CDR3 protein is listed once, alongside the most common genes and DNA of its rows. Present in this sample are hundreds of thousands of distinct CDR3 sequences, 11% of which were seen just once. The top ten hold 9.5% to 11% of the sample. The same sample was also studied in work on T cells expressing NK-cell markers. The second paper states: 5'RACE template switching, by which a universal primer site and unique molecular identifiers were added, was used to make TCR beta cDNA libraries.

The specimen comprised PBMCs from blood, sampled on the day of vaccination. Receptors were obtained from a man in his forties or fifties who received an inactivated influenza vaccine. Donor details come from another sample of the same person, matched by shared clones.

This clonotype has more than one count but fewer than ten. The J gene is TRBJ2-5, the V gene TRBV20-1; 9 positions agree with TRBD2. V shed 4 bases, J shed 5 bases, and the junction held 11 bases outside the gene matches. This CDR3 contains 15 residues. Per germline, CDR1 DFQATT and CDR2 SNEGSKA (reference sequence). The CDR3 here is CSAIVRGRAGETQYF. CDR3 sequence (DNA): TGCAGTGCTATCGTCCGCGGGAGGGCCGGGGAGACCCAGTACTTC.

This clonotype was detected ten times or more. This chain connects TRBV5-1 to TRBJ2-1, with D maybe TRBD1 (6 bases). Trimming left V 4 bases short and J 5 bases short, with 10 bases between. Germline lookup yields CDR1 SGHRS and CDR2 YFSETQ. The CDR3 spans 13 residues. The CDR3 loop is CASSRDTNNEQFF. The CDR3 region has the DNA TGCGCCAGCAGCAGGGACACTAACAATGAGCAGTTCTTC.

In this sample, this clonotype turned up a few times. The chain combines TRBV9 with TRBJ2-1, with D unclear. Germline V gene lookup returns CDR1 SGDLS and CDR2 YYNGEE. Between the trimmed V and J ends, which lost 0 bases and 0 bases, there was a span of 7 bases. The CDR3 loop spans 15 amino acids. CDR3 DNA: TGTGCCAGCAGCGTAGTGGGCAACTCCTACAATGAGCAGTTCTTC. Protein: CASSVVGNSYNEQFF.

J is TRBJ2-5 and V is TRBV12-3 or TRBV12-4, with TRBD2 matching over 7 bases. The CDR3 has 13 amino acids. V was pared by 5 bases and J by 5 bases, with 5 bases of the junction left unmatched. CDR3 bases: TGTGCCAGCAGTGCGGGGAGGGATGAGACCCAGTACTTC. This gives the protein CASSAGRDETQYF.

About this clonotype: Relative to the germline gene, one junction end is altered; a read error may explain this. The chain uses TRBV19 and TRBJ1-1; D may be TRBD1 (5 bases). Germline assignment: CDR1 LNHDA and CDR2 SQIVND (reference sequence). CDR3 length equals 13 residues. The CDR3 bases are TGTGCCGGTAGTGATTGGGACAACACTGAAGCTTTCTTT. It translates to CAGSDWDNTEAFF.

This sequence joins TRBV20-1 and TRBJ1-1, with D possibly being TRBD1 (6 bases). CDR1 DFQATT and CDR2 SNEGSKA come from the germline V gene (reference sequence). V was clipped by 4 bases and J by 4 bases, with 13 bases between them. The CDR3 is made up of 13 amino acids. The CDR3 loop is CSAKARGGTEAFF. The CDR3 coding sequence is TGCAGTGCTAAGGCGAGGGGGGGCACTGAAGCTTTCTTT.

The CDR3, as DNA: TGCAGTGCTACCGGGACAGCGGTCCAAGAGACCCAGTACTTC. Translation gives CSATGTAVQETQYF. The V and J genes are TRBV20-1 and TRBJ2-5, with 7 bases lining up with TRBD1. This CDR3 contains 14 residues. The germline V gene has CDR1 DFQATT and CDR2 SNEGSKA (reference sequence). V lost 4 bases to trimming and J lost 1 base; unmatched junction nucleotides: 6.

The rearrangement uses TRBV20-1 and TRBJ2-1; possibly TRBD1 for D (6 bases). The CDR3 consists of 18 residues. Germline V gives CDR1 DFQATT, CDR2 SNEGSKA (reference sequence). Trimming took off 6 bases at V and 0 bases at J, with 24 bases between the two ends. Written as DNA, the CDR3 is TGCAGTGCCTACGGGACAACGGGGTCCCGTTTCTCCTACAATGAGCAGTTCTTC. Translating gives CSAYGTTGSRFSYNEQFF.

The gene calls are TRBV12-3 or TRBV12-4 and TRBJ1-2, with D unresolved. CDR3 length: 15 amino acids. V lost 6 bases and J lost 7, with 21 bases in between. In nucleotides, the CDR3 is TGTGCCAGCAGCCAACGGTCGGGTATACGGGGTGGCTACACCTTC. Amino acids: CASSQRSGIRGGYTF.

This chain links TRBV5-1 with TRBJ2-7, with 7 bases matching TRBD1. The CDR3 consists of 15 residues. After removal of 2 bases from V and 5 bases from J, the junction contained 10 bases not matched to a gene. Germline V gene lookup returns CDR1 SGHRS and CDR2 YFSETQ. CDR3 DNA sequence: TGCGCCAGCAGCTTACCGGGGACAGCTAGCCACGAGCAGTACTTC. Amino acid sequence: CASSLPGTASHEQYF. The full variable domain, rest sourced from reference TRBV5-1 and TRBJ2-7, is KAGVTQTPRYLIKTRGQQVTLSCSPISGHRSVSWYQQTPGQGLQFLFEYFSETQRNKGNFPGRFSGRQFSNSRSEMNVSTLELGDSALYLCASSLPGTASHEQYFGPGTRLTVT.

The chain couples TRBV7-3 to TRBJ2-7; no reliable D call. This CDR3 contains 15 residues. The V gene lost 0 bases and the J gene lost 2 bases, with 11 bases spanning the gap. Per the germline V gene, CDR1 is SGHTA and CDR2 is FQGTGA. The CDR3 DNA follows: TGTGCCAGCAGCTTAACCCCGGCCCTTACCTACGAGCAGTACTTC. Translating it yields CASSLTPALTYEQYF.

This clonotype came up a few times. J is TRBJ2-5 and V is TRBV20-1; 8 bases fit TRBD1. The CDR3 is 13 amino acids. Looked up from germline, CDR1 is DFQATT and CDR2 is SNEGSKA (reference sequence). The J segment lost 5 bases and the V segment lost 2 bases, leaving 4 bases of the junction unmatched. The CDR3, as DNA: TGCAGTGCTAGAACCGACAGGGGTGAGACCCAGTACTTC. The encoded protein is CSARTDRGETQYF.

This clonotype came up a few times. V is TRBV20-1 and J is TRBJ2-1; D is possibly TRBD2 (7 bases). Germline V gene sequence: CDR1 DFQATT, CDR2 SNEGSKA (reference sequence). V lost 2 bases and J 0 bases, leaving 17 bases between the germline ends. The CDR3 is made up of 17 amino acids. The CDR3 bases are TGCAGTGCTAGAAAGGGGGGGGCGGCAGGCTCCTACAATGAGCAGTTCTTC. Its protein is CSARKGGAAGSYNEQFF.

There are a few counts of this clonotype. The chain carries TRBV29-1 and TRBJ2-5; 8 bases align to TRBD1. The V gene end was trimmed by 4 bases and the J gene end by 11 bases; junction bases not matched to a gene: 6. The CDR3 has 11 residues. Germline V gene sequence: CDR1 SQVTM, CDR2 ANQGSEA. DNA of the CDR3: TGCAGCGTTGGCACAAGGGACAGGCAGTACTTC. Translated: CSVGTRDRQYF.

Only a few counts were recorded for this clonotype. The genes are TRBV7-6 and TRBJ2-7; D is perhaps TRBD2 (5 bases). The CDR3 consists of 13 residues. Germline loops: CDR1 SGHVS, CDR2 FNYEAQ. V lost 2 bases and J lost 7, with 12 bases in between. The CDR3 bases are TGTGCCAGCAGCTTACTGCCGACGGGGGAGCAGTACTTC. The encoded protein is CASSLLPTGEQYF. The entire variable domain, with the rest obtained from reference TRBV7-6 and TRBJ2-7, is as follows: GAGVSQSPRYKVTKRGQDVALRCDPISGHVSLYWYRQALGQGPEFLTYFNYEAQQDKSGLPNDRFSAERPEGSISTLTIQRTEQRDSAMYRCASSLLPTGEQYFGPGTRLTVT.

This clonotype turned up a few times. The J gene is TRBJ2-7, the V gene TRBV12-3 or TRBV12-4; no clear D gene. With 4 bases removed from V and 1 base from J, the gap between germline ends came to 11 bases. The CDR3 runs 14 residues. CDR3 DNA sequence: TGTGCCAGCAGTTGGGATACTGGTTCCTACGAGCAGTACTTC. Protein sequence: CASSWDTGSYEQYF.

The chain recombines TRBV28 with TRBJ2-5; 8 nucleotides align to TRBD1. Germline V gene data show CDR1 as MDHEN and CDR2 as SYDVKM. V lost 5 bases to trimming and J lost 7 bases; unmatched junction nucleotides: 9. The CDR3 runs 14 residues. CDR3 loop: CASSPTRGHGTQYF. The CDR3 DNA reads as TGTGCCAGCAGTCCAACCAGGGGGCACGGGACCCAGTACTTC.

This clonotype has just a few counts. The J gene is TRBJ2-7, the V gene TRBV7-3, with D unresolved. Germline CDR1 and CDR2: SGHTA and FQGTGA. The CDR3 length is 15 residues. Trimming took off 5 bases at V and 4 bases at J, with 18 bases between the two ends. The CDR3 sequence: CASSPSSGPPYEQYF. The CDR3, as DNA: TGTGCCAGCAGCCCCTCCAGTGGGCCCCCGTACGAGCAGTACTTC.

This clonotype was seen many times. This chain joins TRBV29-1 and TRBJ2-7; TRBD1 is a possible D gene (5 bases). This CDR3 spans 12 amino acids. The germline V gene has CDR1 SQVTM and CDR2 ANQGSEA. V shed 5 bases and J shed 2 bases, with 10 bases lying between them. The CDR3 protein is CSVTTGAYEQYF. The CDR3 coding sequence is TGCAGCGTTACTACAGGAGCCTACGAGCAGTACTTC.

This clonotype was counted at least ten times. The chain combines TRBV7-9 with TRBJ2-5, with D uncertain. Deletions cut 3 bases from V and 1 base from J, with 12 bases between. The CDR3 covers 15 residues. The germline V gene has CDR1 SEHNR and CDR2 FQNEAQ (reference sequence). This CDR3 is CASSFQASGQETQYF. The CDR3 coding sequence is TGTGCCAGCAGCTTCCAGGCCTCAGGCCAAGAGACCCAGTACTTC. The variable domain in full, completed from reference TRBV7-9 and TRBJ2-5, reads DTGVSQNPRHKITKRGQNVTFRCDPISEHNRLYWYRQTLGQGPEFLTYFQNEAQLEKSRLLSDRFSAERPKGSFSTLEIQRTEQGDSAMYLCASSFQASGQETQYFGPGTRLLVL.